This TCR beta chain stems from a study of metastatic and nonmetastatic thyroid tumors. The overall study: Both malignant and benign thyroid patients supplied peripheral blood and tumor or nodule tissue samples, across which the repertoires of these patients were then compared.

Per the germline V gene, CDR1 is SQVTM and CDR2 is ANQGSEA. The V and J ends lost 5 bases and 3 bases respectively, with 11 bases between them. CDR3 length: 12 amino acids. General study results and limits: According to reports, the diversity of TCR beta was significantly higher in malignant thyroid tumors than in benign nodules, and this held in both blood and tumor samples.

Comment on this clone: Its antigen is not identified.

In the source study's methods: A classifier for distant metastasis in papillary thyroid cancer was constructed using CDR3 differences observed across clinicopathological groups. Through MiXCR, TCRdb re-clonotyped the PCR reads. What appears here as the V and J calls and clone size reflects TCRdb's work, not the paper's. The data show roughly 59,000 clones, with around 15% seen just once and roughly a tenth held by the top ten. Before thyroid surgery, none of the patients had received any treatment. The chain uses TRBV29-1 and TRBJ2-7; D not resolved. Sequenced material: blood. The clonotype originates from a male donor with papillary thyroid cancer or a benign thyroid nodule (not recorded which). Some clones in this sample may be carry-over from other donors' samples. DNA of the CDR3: TGCAGCGTTAGGGTGGGCCACTACGAGCAGTACTTC. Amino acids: CSVRVGHYEQYF.